The present TCR beta chain was sequenced within a study of beta chain features in type 1 diabetes. Points from the study as a whole: Type 1 diabetes patients had moderately but significantly shorter TCRB CDR3s in all four CD4+ subsets. Using cDNA template may skew counts toward highly expressing activated cells. In type 1 diabetes patients, VDJ junctions had fewer insertions; deletions at these junctions were more frequent.

Expressed TCRB transcripts were sequenced because the isolated RNA had all been reverse transcribed beforehand. Measured with immunoSEQ multiplex PCR; TCRdb has only the in-frame clones, and not every one. This table has some 360,000 clones, 8% to 10% appearing once. This CDR3 contains 15 residues. Germline values: CDR1 SGHNT, CDR2 YYREEE (reference sequence). The V gene end was trimmed by 0 bases and the J gene end by 6 bases; junction bases not matched to a gene: 5. This clone was detected only a few times. The antigen is unknown. Sequencing input: central memory CD4+ T cells from blood. The TCR sequence derives from a man aged 25 to 45 with type 1 diabetes. This sequence joins TRBV5-4 and TRBJ2-7, with TRBD2 identical over 11 bases. Here the CDR3 DNA reads TGTGCCAGCAGCTTGGGCTCGCTAGCGGGAGGCGAGCAGTACTTC. Encoded protein: CASSLGSLAGGEQYF.